The source of this T cell receptor (beta chain) is a study of T cell clones after liver transplantation. The assay was immunoSEQ multiplex PCR, and TCRdb's table has in-frame clones only and misses some. This table holds fewer than 80,000 clones, 84% found once. The V gene's germline CDR1 is MNHNS and CDR2 SASEGT. V was pared by 6 bases and J by 1 base, with 10 bases between. This CDR3 is 14 amino acids long. The study, taken as a whole, reports: The donor-reactive repertoire was only partly measurable in a couple of subjects, lacking donor cells.

Concerning this clone itself: Its antigen is undetermined.

V and J are TRBV6-1 and TRBJ1-3; D is possibly TRBD1 (5 bases). Sequences were derived from CD4+ T cells from blood, sampled less than 50 months after liver transplant. The sequence derives from a human patient who received a liver transplant. A subset of T cells may come from the graft donor. The CDR3 spells CASRDRISGNTIYF. DNA for the CDR3: TGTGCCAGCAGAGACAGAATATCTGGAAACACCATATATTTT.